The clone carrying this T cell receptor (beta chain) was picked up a small number of times. Antigen unknown. This record belongs to a study of CD8 T cells in ankylosing spondylitis. A single record per CDR3 protein comes from TCRdb applying MiXCR to the 5' RACE reads. Of fewer than 500,000 distinct CDR3 sequences listed, 20% to 30% are singletons. Study observations and caveats: Characteristic of ankylosing spondylitis blood, it appeared, was a TCR beta motif comprising several highly homologous variants.

Trimming took off 2 bases at V and 9 bases at J, with 8 bases between the two ends. This CDR3 has 11 amino acids. Germline lookup yields CDR1 SGHDT and CDR2 YYEEEE. Sequencing was done on a sample of blood, either unsorted or a sorted T cell fraction (not recorded which). The chain joins TRBV5-6 to TRBJ1-2; D call uncertain. This receptor was identified in a male donor with ankylosing spondylitis. For the CDR3, the DNA is TGTGCCAGCAGCTTCGACATTAGCTACACCTTC. This translates into CASSFDISYTF.